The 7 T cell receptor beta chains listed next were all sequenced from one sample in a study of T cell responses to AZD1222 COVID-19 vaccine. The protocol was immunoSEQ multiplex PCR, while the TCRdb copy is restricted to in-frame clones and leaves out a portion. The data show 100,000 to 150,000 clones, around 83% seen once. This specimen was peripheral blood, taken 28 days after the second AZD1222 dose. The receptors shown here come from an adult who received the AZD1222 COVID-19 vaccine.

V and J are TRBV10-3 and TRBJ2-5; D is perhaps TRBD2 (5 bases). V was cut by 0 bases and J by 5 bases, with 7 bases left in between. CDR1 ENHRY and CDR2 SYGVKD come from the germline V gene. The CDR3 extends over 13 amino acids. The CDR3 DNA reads TGTGCCATCAGTGAGTCAGGAGGTGAGACCCAGTACTTC. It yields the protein CAISESGGETQYF.

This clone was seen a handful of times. The CDR3 DNA sequence: TGTGCCAGCAGCAGACCTAACTATGGCTACACCTTC. Protein: CASSRPNYGYTF. The V gene is TRBV28, the J gene TRBJ1-2; D uncertain. CDR1 is MDHEN, CDR2 SYDVKM, per germline. This CDR3 is built from 12 residues. Trimming cost V 6 bases and J 0 bases, with 5 bases left between them.

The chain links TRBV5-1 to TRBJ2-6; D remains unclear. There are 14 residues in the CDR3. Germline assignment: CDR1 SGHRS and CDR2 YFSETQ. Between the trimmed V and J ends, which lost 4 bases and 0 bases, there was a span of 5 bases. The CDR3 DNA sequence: TGCGCCAGCAGCGAGAGCTCTGGGGCCAACGTCCTGACTTTC. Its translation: CASSESSGANVLTF.

CDR3 sequence reads: CASSLAGRDYGYTF. CDR3 DNA: TGTGCCAGCAGCTTAGCGGGACGGGACTATGGCTACACCTTC. The rearrangement uses TRBV7-2 and TRBJ1-2; D may be TRBD1 (5 bases). CDR3 length: 14 residues. Trimming stripped 0 bases from V and 3 bases from J, with 8 bases between. From germline, CDR1 is SGHTA and CDR2 FQGNSA. The variable domain in full, completed from reference TRBV7-2 and TRBJ1-2, reads GAGVSQSPSNKVTEKGKDVELRCDPISGHTALYWYRQSLGQGLEFLIYFQGNSAPDKSGLPSDRFSAERTGGSVSTLTIQRTQQEDSAVYLCASSLAGRDYGYTFGSGTRLTVV.

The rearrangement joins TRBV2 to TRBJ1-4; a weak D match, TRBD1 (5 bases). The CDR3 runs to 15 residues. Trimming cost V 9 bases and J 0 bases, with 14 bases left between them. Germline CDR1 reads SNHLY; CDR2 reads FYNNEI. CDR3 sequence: CASQGVGATNEKLFF. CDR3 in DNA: TGTGCCAGTCAGGGAGTTGGAGCAACTAATGAAAAACTGTTTTTT.

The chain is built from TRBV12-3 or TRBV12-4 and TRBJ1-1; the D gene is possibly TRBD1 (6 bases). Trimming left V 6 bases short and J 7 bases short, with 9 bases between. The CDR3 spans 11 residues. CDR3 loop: CASSSDSEAFF. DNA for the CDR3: TGTGCCAGCAGCTCGGACAGTGAAGCTTTCTTT.

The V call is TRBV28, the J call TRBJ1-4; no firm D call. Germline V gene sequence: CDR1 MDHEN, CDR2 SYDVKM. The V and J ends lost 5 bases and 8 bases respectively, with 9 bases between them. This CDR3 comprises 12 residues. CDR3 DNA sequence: TGTGCCAGCAGTCCCCAAGGAGAAAAACTGTTTTTT. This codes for CASSPQGEKLFF.